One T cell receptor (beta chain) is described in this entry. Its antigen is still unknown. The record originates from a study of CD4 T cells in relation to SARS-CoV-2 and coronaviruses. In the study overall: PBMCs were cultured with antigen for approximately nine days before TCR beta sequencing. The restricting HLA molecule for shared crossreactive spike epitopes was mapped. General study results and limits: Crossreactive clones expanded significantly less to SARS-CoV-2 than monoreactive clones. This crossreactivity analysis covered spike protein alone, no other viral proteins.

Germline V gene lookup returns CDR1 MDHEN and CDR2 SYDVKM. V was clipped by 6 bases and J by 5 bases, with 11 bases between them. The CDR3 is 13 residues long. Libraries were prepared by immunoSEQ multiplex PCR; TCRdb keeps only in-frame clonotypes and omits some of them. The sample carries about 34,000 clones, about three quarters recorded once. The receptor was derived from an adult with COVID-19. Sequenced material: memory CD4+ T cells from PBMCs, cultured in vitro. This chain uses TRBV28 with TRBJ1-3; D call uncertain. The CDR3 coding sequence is TGTGCCAGCAGCGGGCAAGCCAGAAACACCATATATTTT. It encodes CASSGQARNTIYF.